This T cell receptor beta chain was recovered during a study of cytomegalovirus exposure and HLA in healthy donors. Looking at the study overall: Unique TCR beta sequences numbering some 110 million came from approximately 180 million T cells in an earlier analysis. Early on, a data release was issued that held roughly 80 million unique TCRs from HLA-typed donors. Regarding the study as a whole: Among TCR beta chains, those listed as cytomegalovirus-associated numbered about 150. The Asian-associated ancestry cluster reportedly had fewer N-insertions than the approximately 650-donor mean in a later analysis.

A word on this clone: Antigen specificity is unknown.

This PCR relied on a set of 60 Vbeta primers and 13 Jbeta primers. Sequencing was performed with immunoSEQ multiplex PCR; in TCRdb, only in-frame clones are kept and a portion is missing. Seen here are 95,000 to 100,000 clones, around 10% observed once, and the top ten hold 5.1%. This TCR came from a man aged 50 to 59 in good health and CMV-seropositive. Sequenced: PBMCs.

The CDR3 sequence: CASSPRTGRRETQYF. The CDR3 DNA follows: TGCGCCAGCAGCCCCCGGACAGGGCGTAGGGAGACCCAGTACTTC. The chain is built from TRBV5-1 and TRBJ2-5; 8 bases match TRBD1. In germline, CDR1 is SGHRS, CDR2 YFSETQ. V was pared by 4 bases and J by 5 bases, with 10 bases of the junction left unmatched. This CDR3 is built from 15 residues.